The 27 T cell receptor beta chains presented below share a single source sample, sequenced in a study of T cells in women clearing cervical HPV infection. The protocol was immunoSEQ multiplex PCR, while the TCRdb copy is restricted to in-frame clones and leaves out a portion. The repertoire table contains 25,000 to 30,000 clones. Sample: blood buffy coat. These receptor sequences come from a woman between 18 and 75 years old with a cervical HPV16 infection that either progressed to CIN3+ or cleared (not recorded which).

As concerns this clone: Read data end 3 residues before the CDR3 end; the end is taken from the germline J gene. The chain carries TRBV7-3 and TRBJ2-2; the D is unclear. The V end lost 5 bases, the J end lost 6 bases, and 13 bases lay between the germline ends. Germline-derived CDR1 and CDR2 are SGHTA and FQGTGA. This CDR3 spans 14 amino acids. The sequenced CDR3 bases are TGTGCCAGCAGCCCTCAGGCCGACGCCGGGGAG. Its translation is CASSPQADAGE. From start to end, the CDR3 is CASSPQADAGELFF.

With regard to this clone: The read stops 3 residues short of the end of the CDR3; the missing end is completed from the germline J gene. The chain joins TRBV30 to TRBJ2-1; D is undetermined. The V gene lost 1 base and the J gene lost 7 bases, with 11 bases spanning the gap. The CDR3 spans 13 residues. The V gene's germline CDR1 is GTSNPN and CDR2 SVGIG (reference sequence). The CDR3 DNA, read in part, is TGTGCCTGGAGTGGAAGCTCTTGGAATGAG. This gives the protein CAWSGSSWNE. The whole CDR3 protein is CAWSGSSWNEQFF.

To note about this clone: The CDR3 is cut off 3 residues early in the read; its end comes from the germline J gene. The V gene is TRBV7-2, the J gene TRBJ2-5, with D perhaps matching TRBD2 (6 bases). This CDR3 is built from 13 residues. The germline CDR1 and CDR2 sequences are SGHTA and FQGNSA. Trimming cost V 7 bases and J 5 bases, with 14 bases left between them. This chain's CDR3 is CASTVPSAETQYF. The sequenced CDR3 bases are TGTGCCAGCACCGTCCCTAGCGCGGAGACC.

The CDR3 loop reads CASSLRTSDTYNEQFF. The sequenced CDR3 bases are TGTGCCAGCAGCCTCCGGACTAGCGATACCTACAATGAG. The rearrangement joins TRBV14 to TRBJ2-1; 9 nucleotides match TRBD2. Coverage ceases 3 residues before the CDR3 finishes, and the germline J gene fills in the end. The CDR3 contains 16 residues. Losses at the gene ends were 4 bases for V and 2 bases for J; bases not matched to a gene: 6. CDR1 is SGHDN and CDR2 is FVKESK in the germline V gene. Full variable domain (remainder filled in from reference TRBV14 and TRBJ2-1): EAGVTQFPSHSVIEKGQTVTLRCDPISGHDNLYWYRRVMGKEIKFLLHFVKESKQDESGMPNNRFLAERTGGTYSTLKVQPAELEDSGVYFCASSLRTSDTYNEQFFGPGTRLTVL.

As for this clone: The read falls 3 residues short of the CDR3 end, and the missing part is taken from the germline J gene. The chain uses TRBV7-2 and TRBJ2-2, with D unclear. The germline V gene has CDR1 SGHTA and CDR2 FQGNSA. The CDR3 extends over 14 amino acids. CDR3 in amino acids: CASSERGTNEKLFF. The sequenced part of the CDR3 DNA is TGTGCCAGCTCCGAAAGAGGAACTAATGAAAAG.

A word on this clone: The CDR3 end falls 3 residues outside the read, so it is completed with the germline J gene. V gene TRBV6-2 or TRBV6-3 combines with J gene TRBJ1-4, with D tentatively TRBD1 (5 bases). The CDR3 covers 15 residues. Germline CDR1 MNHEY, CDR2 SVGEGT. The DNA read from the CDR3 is TGTGCCAGCAGTCCTAGAGACTCTGGGGCCAACGTA. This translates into CASSPRDSGANV. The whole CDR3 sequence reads CASSPRDSGANVLFF.

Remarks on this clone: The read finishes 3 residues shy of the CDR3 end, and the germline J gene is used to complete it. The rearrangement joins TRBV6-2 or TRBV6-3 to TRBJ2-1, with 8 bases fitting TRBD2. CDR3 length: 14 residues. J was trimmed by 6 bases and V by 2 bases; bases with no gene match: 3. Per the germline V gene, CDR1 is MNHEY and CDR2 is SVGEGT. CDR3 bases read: TGTGCCAGCAGTTACAACGGGGGGGGCAATGAG. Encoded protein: CASSYNGGGNE. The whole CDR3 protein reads CASSYNGGGNEQFF.

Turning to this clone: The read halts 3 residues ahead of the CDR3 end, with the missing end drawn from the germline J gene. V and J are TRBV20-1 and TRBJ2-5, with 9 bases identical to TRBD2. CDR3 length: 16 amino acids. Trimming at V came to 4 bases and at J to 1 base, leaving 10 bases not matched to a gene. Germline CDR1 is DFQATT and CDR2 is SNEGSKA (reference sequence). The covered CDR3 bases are TGCAGTGCTAACAAAATAGCGGGGGACCCCCAAGAGACC. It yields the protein CSANKIAGDPQET. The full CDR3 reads CSANKIAGDPQETQYF.

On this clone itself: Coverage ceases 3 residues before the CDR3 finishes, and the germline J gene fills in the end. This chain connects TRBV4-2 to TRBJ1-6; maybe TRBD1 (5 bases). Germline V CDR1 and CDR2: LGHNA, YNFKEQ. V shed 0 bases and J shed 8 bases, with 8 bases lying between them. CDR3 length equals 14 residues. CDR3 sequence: CASSQEVGDSPLHF. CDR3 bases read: TGTGCCAGCAGCCAAGAAGTAGGGGATTCACCC.

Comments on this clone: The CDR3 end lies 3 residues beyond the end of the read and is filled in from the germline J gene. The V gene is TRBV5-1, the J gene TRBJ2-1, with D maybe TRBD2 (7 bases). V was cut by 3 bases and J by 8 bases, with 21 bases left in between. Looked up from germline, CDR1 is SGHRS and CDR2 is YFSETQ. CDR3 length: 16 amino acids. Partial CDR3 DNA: TGCGCCAGCAGCTCGGAGGGGGGGGCATTTTTTGATGAG. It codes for CASSSEGGAFFDE. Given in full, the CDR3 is CASSSEGGAFFDEQFF.

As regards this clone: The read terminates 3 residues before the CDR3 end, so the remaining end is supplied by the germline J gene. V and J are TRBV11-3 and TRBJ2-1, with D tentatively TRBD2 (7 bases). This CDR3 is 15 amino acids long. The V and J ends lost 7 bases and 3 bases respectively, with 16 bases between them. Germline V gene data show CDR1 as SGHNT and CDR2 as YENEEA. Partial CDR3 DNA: TGTGCCAGCACCTCGGAGGGGGACTACTACAATGAG. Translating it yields CASTSEGDYYNE. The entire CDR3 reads CASTSEGDYYNEQFF.

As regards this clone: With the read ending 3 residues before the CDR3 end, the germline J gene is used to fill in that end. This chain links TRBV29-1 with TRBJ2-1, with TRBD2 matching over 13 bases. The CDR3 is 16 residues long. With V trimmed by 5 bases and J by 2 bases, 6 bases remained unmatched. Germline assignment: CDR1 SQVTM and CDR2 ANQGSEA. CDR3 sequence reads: CSVLDGLAGAYNEQFF. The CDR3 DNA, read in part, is TGCAGCGTTCTTGACGGACTAGCGGGAGCCTACAATGAG.

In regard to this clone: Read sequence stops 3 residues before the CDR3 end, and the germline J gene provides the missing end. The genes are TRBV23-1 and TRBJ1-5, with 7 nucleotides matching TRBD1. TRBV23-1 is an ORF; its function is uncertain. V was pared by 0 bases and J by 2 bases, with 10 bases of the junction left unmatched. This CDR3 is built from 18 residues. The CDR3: CASSQSQGGEHRNQPQHF. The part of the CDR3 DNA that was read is TGCGCCAGCAGTCAATCCCAGGGGGGAGAGCATCGCAATCAGCCC.

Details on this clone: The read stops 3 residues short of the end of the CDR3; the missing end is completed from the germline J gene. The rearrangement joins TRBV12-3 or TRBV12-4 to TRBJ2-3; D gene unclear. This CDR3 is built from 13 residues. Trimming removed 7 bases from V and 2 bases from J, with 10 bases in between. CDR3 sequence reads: CASKAGPTDTQYF. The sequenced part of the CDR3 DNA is TGTGCCAGCAAGGCAGGCCCCACAGATACG.

The CDR3 region is CAWRAPGQGEGYTF. The CDR3 bases that were read are TGTGCCTGGAGAGCGCCGGGACAGGGTGAAGGC. V and J are TRBV30 and TRBJ1-2, with 9 bases fitting TRBD1. The read ends 3 residues shy of where the CDR3 ends; the end is completed using the germline J gene. The CDR3 contains 14 residues. The V gene's germline CDR1 is GTSNPN and CDR2 SVGIG (reference sequence).

This CDR3 reads CSAWGDSYEQYF. The part of the CDR3 DNA that was read is TGCAGCGCCTGGGGGGACTCCTACGAG. The chain couples TRBV29-1 to TRBJ2-7; tentatively, D is TRBD2 (6 bases). Read sequence stops 3 residues before the CDR3 end, and the germline J gene provides the missing end. Trimming stripped 7 bases from V and 0 bases from J, with 10 bases between. This CDR3 is 12 amino acids long. Germline assignment: CDR1 SQVTM and CDR2 ANQGSEA.

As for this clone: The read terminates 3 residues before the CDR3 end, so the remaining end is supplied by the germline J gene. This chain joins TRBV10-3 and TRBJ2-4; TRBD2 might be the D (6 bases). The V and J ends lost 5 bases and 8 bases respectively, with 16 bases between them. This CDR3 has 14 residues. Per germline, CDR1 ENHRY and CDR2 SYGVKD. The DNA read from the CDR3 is TGTGCCATCAGTCGGGACTCCTCCCTGGACATT. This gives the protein CAISRDSSLDI. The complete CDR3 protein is CAISRDSSLDIQYF.

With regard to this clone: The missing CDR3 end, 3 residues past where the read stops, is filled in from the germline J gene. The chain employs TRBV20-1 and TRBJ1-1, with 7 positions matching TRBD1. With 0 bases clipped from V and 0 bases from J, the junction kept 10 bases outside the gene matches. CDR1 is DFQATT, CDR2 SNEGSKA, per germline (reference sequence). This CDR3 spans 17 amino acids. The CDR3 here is CSARDSQYRGLNTEAFF. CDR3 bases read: TGCAGTGCTAGAGATTCTCAGTACAGGGGTCTGAACACTGAA.

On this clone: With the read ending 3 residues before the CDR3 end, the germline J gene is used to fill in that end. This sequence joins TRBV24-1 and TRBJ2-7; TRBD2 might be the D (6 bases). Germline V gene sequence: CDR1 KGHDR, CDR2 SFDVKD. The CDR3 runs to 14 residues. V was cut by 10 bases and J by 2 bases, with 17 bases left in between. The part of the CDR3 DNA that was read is TGTGCCACGGGGGGAGGTGAGAACCCCTACGAG. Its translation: CATGGGENPYE. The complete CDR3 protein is CATGGGENPYEQYF.

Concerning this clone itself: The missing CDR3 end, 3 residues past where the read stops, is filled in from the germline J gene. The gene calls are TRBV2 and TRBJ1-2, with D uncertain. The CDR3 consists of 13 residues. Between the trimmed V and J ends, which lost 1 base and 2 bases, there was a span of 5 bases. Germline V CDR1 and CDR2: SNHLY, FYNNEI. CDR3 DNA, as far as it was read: TGTGCCAGCAGTGAAGTGTCAAACTATGGC. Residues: CASSEVSNYG. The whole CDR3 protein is CASSEVSNYGYTF.

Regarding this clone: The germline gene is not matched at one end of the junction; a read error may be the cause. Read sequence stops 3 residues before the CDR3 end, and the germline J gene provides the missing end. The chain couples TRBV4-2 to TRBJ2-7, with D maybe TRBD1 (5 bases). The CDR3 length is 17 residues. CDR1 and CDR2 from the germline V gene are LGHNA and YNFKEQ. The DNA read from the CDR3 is TGCGCCAGCAGCCAAGATGGTTCAGGGCTCAACTCCTACGAG. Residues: CASSQDGSGLNSYE. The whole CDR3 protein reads CASSQDGSGLNSYEQYF.

The CDR3 sequence: CASSELQDRGFGTEAFF. Partial CDR3 DNA: TGTGCCAGCAGTGAATTACAGGACAGGGGGTTCGGCACTGAA. This rearrangement joins TRBV6-1 to TRBJ1-1, with 10 bases fitting TRBD1. Coverage ceases 3 residues before the CDR3 finishes, and the germline J gene fills in the end. Trimming took 2 bases from V and 4 from J; bases not matched to a gene: 10. CDR3 length: 17 residues. The V gene's germline CDR1 is MNHNS and CDR2 SASEGT.

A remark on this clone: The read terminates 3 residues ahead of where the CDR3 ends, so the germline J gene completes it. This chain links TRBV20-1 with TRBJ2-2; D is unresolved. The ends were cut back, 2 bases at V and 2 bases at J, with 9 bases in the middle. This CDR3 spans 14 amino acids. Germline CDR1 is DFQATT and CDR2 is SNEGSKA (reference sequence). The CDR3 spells CSARYSSNTGELFF. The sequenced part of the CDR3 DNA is TGCAGTGCTAGATACTCCTCCAACACCGGGGAG.

Here the CDR3 reads CASSSSGGPGETQYF. CDR3 bases read: TGTGCCAGCTCCTCCAGCGGGGGCCCCGGGGAGACG. This chain uses TRBV7-9 with TRBJ2-3; TRBD2 agrees at 8 bases. The read halts 3 residues ahead of the CDR3 end, with the missing end drawn from the germline J gene. The CDR3 has 15 residues. In germline, CDR1 is SEHNR, CDR2 FQNEAQ (reference sequence). The full variable domain, with the rest looked up from reference TRBV7-9 and TRBJ2-3, is DTGVSQNPRHKITKRGQNVTFRCDPISEHNRLYWYRQTLGQGPEFLTYFQNEAQLEKSRLLSDRFSAERPKGSFSTLEIQRTEQGDSAMYLCASSSSGGPGETQYFGPGTRLTVL.

CDR3 amino acids: CASSLVAGEMVRAPLHF. The sequenced part of the CDR3 DNA is TGTGCCAGCAGCTTAGTGGCGGGAGAGATGGTGCGTGCACCC. The V and J genes are TRBV7-8 and TRBJ1-6; D gene unclear. The read ends 3 residues early relative to the CDR3; the germline J gene fills the gap. The CDR3 covers 17 residues. CDR1 and CDR2 (germline): SGHVS, FQNEAQ. V lost 1 base, J lost 11 bases, and 21 bases lay in between.

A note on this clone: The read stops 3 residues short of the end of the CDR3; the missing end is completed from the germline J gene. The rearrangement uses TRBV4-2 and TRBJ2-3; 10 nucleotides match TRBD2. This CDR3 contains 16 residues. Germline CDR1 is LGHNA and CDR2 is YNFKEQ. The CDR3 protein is CASSQEKRGGAETQYF. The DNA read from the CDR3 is TGTGCCAGCAGCCAAGAGAAGCGGGGGGGTGCGGAGACG.

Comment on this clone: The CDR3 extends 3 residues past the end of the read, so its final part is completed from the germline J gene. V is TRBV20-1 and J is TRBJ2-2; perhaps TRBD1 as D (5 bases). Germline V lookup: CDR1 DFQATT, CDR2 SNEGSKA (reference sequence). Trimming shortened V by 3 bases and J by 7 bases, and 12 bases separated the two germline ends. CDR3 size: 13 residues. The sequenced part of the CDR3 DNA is TGCAGTGCTAGTAGGTCCAGGGTCGGGGAG. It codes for CSASRSRVGE. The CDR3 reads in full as CSASRSRVGELFF.